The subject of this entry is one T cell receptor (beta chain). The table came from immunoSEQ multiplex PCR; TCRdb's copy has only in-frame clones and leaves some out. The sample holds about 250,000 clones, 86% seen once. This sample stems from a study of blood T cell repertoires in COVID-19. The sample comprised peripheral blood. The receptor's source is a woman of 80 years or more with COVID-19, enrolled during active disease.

This CDR3 is CASSQVVESYNEQFF. The CDR3 DNA reads TGCGCCAGCAGCCAAGTTGTAGAGTCCTACAATGAGCAGTTCTTC. The chain carries TRBV4-3 and TRBJ2-1; D uncertain. The CDR3 covers 15 residues. The germline gives CDR1 LGHNA, CDR2 YSLEER. The V end lost 1 base, the J end lost 1 base, and 8 bases lay between the germline ends.